This TCR beta chain came from a study of blood T cell repertoires in COVID-19. CDR1 is MNHNY and CDR2 is SVGAGI in the germline V gene (reference sequence). The CDR3 has 16 amino acids. Trimming shortened V by 6 bases and J by 8 bases, and 22 bases separated the two germline ends. Data came from immunoSEQ multiplex PCR; TCRdb stores just in-frame clones and leaves some out. The table includes about 45,000 clones, 80% to 90% detected once. The TCR originated in a human donor in a cohort sampled during active COVID-19. The source material was peripheral blood. The chain uses TRBV6-6 and TRBJ1-4, with D possibly TRBD1 on 5 matching bases. CDR3 bases: TGTGCCAGCAGAGGCCCCGGGCTAAGGGAGGGGGAAAAACTGTTTTTT. Encoded protein: CASRGPGLREGEKLFF.